These 19 T cell receptor beta chains came from one sample sequenced in a study of cytomegalovirus exposure and HLA in healthy donors. Primers: 60 Vbeta forward and 13 Jbeta reverse. Produced via immunoSEQ multiplex PCR; TCRdb's table is partial and in-frame only. Of 150,000 to 250,000 clones in the sample, around 78% are singletons; the top ten hold 1.5% to 2%. Sequenced input: PBMCs. The receptors here all came from a man aged 25 to 40 in good health and CMV-seronegative.

V gene TRBV5-1 combines with J gene TRBJ1-2; 11 bases fit TRBD1. This CDR3 spans 14 amino acids. V gave up 4 bases and J gave up 4 bases; unmatched junction bases: 3. The germline CDR1 and CDR2 sequences are SGHRS and YFSETQ. CDR3 protein: CASSPGQGVYGYTF. CDR3 bases: TGCGCCAGCAGCCCGGGACAGGGGGTCTATGGCTACACCTTC.

The chain joins TRBV5-8 to TRBJ2-7, with unresolved D. Germline V lookup: CDR1 SGHTS, CDR2 YDEGEE. This CDR3 spans 13 amino acids. The V and J ends lost 3 bases and 6 bases respectively, with 13 bases between them. CDR3 nucleotide sequence: TGTGCCAGCAGCTCGCGCCTTGATGGCGAGCAGTACTTC. It encodes CASSSRLDGEQYF.

The chain couples TRBV7-2 to TRBJ1-5; TRBD1 agrees at 7 bases. J lost 0 bases, V lost 2 bases, and 7 bases had no gene match. Germline CDR1 and CDR2: SGHTA and FQGNSA. The CDR3 loop spans 17 amino acids. The DNA for the CDR3 is TGTGCCAGCAGCTTACGTCAGGGGGGCGCTAGCAATCAGCCCCAGCATTTT. Protein: CASSLRQGGASNQPQHF.

V is TRBV7-3 and J is TRBJ2-1, with D hard to call. Trimming removed 5 bases at V and 5 bases at J, with 13 bases between. The CDR3 sequence is 14 residues long. Germline-derived CDR1 and CDR2 are SGHTA and FQGTGA. CDR3 in DNA: TGTGCCAGCAGCCCCAAGAACTCGGACAATGAGCAGTTCTTC. Its protein product is CASSPKNSDNEQFF.

The J gene is TRBJ1-1, the V gene TRBV5-1; TRBD1 matches 7 bases. CDR1 is SGHRS and CDR2 is YFSETQ in the germline V gene. Germline trimming cut 4 bases from V and 6 bases from J; bases unmatched to any gene: 9. This CDR3 spans 14 amino acids. The CDR3 protein is CASSGAGGTAEAFF. Here the CDR3 DNA reads TGCGCCAGCAGCGGGGCGGGTGGGACAGCTGAAGCTTTCTTT.

The J gene is TRBJ2-1, the V gene TRBV25-1; a weak D match, TRBD1 (6 bases). Germline V gene lookup returns CDR1 MGHDK and CDR2 SYGVNS. The length of the CDR3 is 15 residues. Trimming removed 7 bases at V and 2 bases at J, with 15 bases between. As DNA, the CDR3 is TGTGCCAGCAAGGGTAGAGAGGGGGCCTACAATGAGCAGTTCTTC. It translates to CASKGREGAYNEQFF.

This chain connects TRBV5-1 to TRBJ2-7; D may be TRBD2 (6 bases). Trimming removed 4 bases at V and 0 bases at J, with 11 bases between. The CDR3 length is 14 residues. Per germline, CDR1 SGHRS and CDR2 YFSETQ. The CDR3 reads CASSQGTFSYEQYF. DNA for the CDR3: TGCGCCAGCAGCCAAGGGACTTTCTCCTACGAGCAGTACTTC. The variable domain in full, completed from reference TRBV5-1 and TRBJ2-7, reads KAGVTQTPRYLIKTRGQQVTLSCSPISGHRSVSWYQQTPGQGLQFLFEYFSETQRNKGNFPGRFSGRQFSNSRSEMNVSTLELGDSALYLCASSQGTFSYEQYFGPGTRLTVT.

This chain links TRBV5-1 with TRBJ2-2, with TRBD1 as a possible D gene (6 bases). The CDR3 runs to 15 residues. V shed 7 bases and J shed 3 bases, with 16 bases lying between them. CDR1 SGHRS and CDR2 YFSETQ come from the germline V gene. The CDR3 protein is CASSLQGMYTGELFF. The CDR3 DNA follows: TGCGCCAGCTCCCTCCAGGGGATGTACACCGGGGAGCTGTTTTTT.

V is TRBV5-6 and J is TRBJ2-3; no firm D call. Per germline, CDR1 SGHDT and CDR2 YYEEEE. The length of the CDR3 is 14 residues. Trimming removed 0 bases from V and 5 bases from J, with 10 bases in between. The CDR3 is CASSLDAPGDTQYF. Written as DNA, the CDR3 is TGTGCCAGCAGCTTGGACGCCCCGGGAGATACGCAGTATTTT.

This rearrangement joins TRBV29-1 to TRBJ2-2, with D possibly matching TRBD1 (6 bases). Trimming left V 3 bases short and J 2 bases short, with 10 bases between. This CDR3 is built from 14 residues. Germline loops: CDR1 SQVTM, CDR2 ANQGSEA. DNA for the CDR3: TGCAGCGTTGATATGGGGACAAACACCGGGGAGCTGTTTTTT. This sequence encodes CSVDMGTNTGELFF.

This CDR3 is CASTRGEFRFF. CDR3 bases: TGTGCCAGCACCAGAGGAGAGTTTCGGTTCTTC. The V call is TRBV27, the J call TRBJ2-1; no reliable D call. The germline V gene encodes CDR1 MNHEY and CDR2 SMNVEV (reference sequence). The CDR3 runs 11 residues. Trimming pared 7 bases from V and 15 bases from J, leaving 16 bases between.

J is TRBJ2-1 and V is TRBV15; D is possibly TRBD1 (6 bases). This CDR3 contains 19 residues. Germline-derived CDR1 and CDR2 are LNHNV and YYDKDF (reference sequence). Trimming stripped 0 bases from V and 4 bases from J, with 22 bases between. The CDR3 is CATSRDLVGLGTTYNEQFF. CDR3 in DNA: TGTGCCACCAGCAGAGATCTCGTGGGGTTGGGGACAACATACAATGAGCAGTTCTTC. Full variable domain (remainder filled in from reference TRBV15 and TRBJ2-1): DAMVIQNPRYQVTQFGKPVTLSCSQTLNHNVMYWYQQKSSQAPKLLFHYYDKDFNNEADTPDNFQSRRPNTSFCFLDIRSPGLGDTAMYLCATSRDLVGLGTTYNEQFFGPGTRLTVL.

The V call is TRBV28, the J call TRBJ1-1, with D unclear. This CDR3 has 14 residues. Germline loops: CDR1 MDHEN, CDR2 SYDVKM. The V and J ends lost 6 bases and 1 base respectively, with 12 bases between them. CDR3 sequence: CASRFNSENTEAFF. DNA for the CDR3: TGTGCCAGCAGGTTTAACAGTGAGAACACTGAAGCTTTCTTT.

The chain employs TRBV10-3 and TRBJ2-7; the match to TRBD2 covers 8 bases. The germline V gene encodes CDR1 ENHRY and CDR2 SYGVKD. The ends lost 3 bases at V and 0 bases at J; junction bases unmatched: 10. The CDR3 has 17 amino acids. CDR3: CAISDPGRSGSSYEQYF. The CDR3 region has the DNA TGTGCCATCAGTGATCCAGGTAGAAGCGGGAGCTCCTACGAGCAGTACTTC.

V usage is TRBV30 and J usage is TRBJ2-1, with D possibly TRBD2 on 5 matching bases. V lost 7 bases and J lost 2, with 15 bases in between. Germline loops: CDR1 GTSNPN, CDR2 SVGIG (reference sequence). The CDR3 loop spans 14 amino acids. The CDR3 DNA follows: TGTGCCTCCACTAGGGTAGGCCCCTACAATGAGCAGTTCTTC. Amino acids: CASTRVGPYNEQFF.

V gene TRBV2 combines with J gene TRBJ2-7; D might be TRBD1 (5 bases). Trimming shortened V by 1 base and J by 9 bases, and 25 bases separated the two germline ends. Looked up from germline, CDR1 is SNHLY and CDR2 is FYNNEI. The CDR3 spans 17 residues. This CDR3 reads CASSEVRLGLNGAGQYF. The DNA for the CDR3 is TGTGCCAGCAGTGAAGTAAGATTGGGGCTGAATGGGGCTGGGCAGTACTTC.

The gene calls are TRBV28 and TRBJ2-4; 12 nucleotides align to TRBD2. The CDR3 is made up of 18 amino acids. The V gene's germline CDR1 is MDHEN and CDR2 SYDVKM. Germline trimming cut 2 bases from V and 0 bases from J; bases unmatched to any gene: 5. The CDR3 DNA reads as TGTGCCAGCAGTTTACTAGCGGGAGGGGGACTAGCCAAAAACATTCAGTACTTC. Protein: CASSLLAGGGLAKNIQYF.

The chain recombines TRBV6-1 with TRBJ2-3; 7 nucleotides align to TRBD2. Germline trimming cut 7 bases from V and 1 base from J; bases unmatched to any gene: 8. The germline V gene has CDR1 MNHNS and CDR2 SASEGT. There are 15 residues in the CDR3. The CDR3 DNA is TGTGCCAGCACCCTGGCCCTAGCGGGCACAGATACGCAGTATTTT. Translating it yields CASTLALAGTDTQYF.

In the case of this clone: The sample holds other DNA sequences that translate to the same CDR3. The chain has TRBV30 and TRBJ1-2; D perhaps matches TRBD1 (5 bases). The ends were cut back, 3 bases at V and 4 bases at J, with 9 bases in the middle. The CDR3 length is 12 residues. Germline V gene data show CDR1 as GTSNPN and CDR2 as SVGIG (reference sequence). In DNA, the CDR3 is TGTGCCTGGAGCGCGGGGGGCTATGGCTACACCTTC. Protein sequence: CAWSAGGYGYTF. Together with reference TRBV30 and TRBJ1-2, the CDR3 gives the full variable domain: SQTIHQWPATLVQPVGSPLSLECTVEGTSNPNLYWYRQAAGRGLQLLFYSVGIGQISSEVPQNLSASRPQDRQFILSSKKLLLSDSGFYLCAWSAGGYGYTFGSGTRLTVV.